These T cell receptor beta chains were read from a single sample in a study of blood T cell repertoires in COVID-19. TCRdb's table, derived via immunoSEQ multiplex PCR, lists solely in-frame clones and lacks some. The sample consists of roughly 98,000 clones, over 80% of them appearing once. The sequenced sample was peripheral blood. Receptor source: a woman in her 70s with active or convalescent COVID-19. CDR3s include the opening cysteine and the closing phenylalanine or tryptophan. D genes are given only for firm matches. Clone size is shown for a subset of rows, as once, few, many or a class of expanded clone.

v_call: TRBV24-1; clone_size: NA; j_call: TRBJ2-7; d_call: NA; cdr3_aa: CATSDTTSYEQYF; cdr3_nt: TGTGCCACCAGTGACACCACCAGCTACGAGCAGTACTTC
v_call: TRBV7-9; clone_size: few; j_call: TRBJ2-3; d_call: TRBD2; cdr3_aa: CASSLAGSSGALLTDTQYF; cdr3_nt: TGTGCCAGCAGCTTAGCCGGCTCTAGCGGGGCTCTACTCACAGATACGCAGTATTTT
v_call: TRBV3-1/TRBV3-2; clone_size: NA; j_call: TRBJ1-3; d_call: NA; cdr3_aa: CASSKRGSGNTIYF; cdr3_nt: TGTGCCAGCAGCAAGAGGGGGTCTGGAAACACCATATATTTT
v_call: TRBV6-6; clone_size: once; j_call: TRBJ2-1; d_call: TRBD1; cdr3_aa: CATSWTGWGEQFF; cdr3_nt: TGTGCCACCTCTTGGACAGGGTGGGGTGAGCAGTTCTTC
v_call: TRBV4-2; clone_size: NA; j_call: TRBJ2-3; d_call: NA; cdr3_aa: CASSQAWGGAEDTQYF; cdr3_nt: TGTGCCAGCAGCCAAGCCTGGGGGGGGGCGGAAGATACGCAGTATTTT
v_call: TRBV18; clone_size: NA; j_call: TRBJ1-5; d_call: TRBD1; cdr3_aa: CASSAGTGSNQPQHF; cdr3_nt: TGTGCCAGCTCGGCCGGGACAGGGTCCAATCAGCCCCAGCATTTT
v_call: TRBV18; clone_size: once; j_call: TRBJ1-3; d_call: NA; cdr3_aa: CASSPAGWTGGNTIYF; cdr3_nt: TGTGCCAGCTCACCAGCGGGGTGGACCGGCGGAAACACCATATATTTT
v_call: TRBV4-2; clone_size: NA; j_call: TRBJ1-2; d_call: NA; cdr3_aa: CASSQVLSDGYTF; cdr3_nt: TGTGCCAGCAGCCAAGTCCTGTCAGATGGCTACACCTTC
v_call: TRBV14; clone_size: NA; j_call: TRBJ2-1; d_call: NA; cdr3_aa: CASSQRGLRRQFF; cdr3_nt: TGTGCCAGCAGCCAGAGGGGACTCAGGAGGCAGTTCTTC
v_call: TRBV7-2; clone_size: NA; j_call: TRBJ2-3; d_call: TRBD2; cdr3_aa: CASSLGLAGIDTQYF; cdr3_nt: TGTGCCAGCAGCTTGGGACTAGCCGGCATAGATACGCAGTATTTT
v_call: TRBV6-2/TRBV6-3; clone_size: NA; j_call: TRBJ1-2; d_call: TRBD1; cdr3_aa: CASSKMGQGPSYYGYTF; cdr3_nt: TGTGCCAGCAGTAAAATGGGACAGGGACCATCCTATTATGGCTACACCTTC
v_call: TRBV2; clone_size: NA; j_call: TRBJ1-2; d_call: NA; cdr3_aa: CASKPVPRAGYTF; cdr3_nt: TGTGCCAGCAAACCGGTTCCCAGGGCCGGCTACACCTTC
v_call: TRBV29-1; clone_size: NA; j_call: TRBJ2-1; d_call: NA; cdr3_aa: CSGRLAYNEQFF; cdr3_nt: TGCAGCGGCCGCTTAGCGTACAATGAGCAGTTCTTC
v_call: TRBV3-1/TRBV3-2; clone_size: once; j_call: TRBJ2-3; d_call: TRBD2; cdr3_aa: CASSPGLAGTDTQYF; cdr3_nt: TGTGCCAGCAGCCCCGGACTAGCAGGCACAGATACGCAGTATTTT
v_call: TRBV29-1; clone_size: NA; j_call: TRBJ2-7; d_call: TRBD2; cdr3_aa: CSVGTSGYEQYF; cdr3_nt: TGCAGCGTCGGGACTAGCGGGTACGAGCAGTACTTC
v_call: TRBV4-1; clone_size: NA; j_call: TRBJ2-7; d_call: NA; cdr3_aa: CASSLGLYEQYF; cdr3_nt: TGCGCCAGCAGCCTCGGACTGTACGAGCAGTACTTC
v_call: TRBV6-1; clone_size: NA; j_call: TRBJ1-4; d_call: TRBD1; cdr3_aa: CASSDPRGQGREKLFF; cdr3_nt: TGTGCCAGCAGTGACCCACGGGGACAGGGTAGGGAAAAACTGTTTTTT
v_call: TRBV10-3; clone_size: once; j_call: TRBJ1-2; d_call: NA; cdr3_aa: CAISPTEPDYGYTF; cdr3_nt: TGTGCCATCAGTCCGACAGAACCTGACTATGGCTACACCTTC
v_call: TRBV2; clone_size: few; j_call: TRBJ2-7; d_call: NA; cdr3_aa: CASSTDSYEQYF; cdr3_nt: TGTGCCAGCAGTACGGACAGCTACGAGCAGTACTTC
v_call: TRBV7-9; clone_size: NA; j_call: TRBJ1-2; d_call: TRBD1; cdr3_aa: CASSRDSYGYTF; cdr3_nt: TGTGCCAGCAGCAGGGACAGCTATGGCTACACCTTC
v_call: TRBV28; clone_size: NA; j_call: TRBJ2-3; d_call: TRBD2; cdr3_aa: CASLTTGGAGTDTQYF; cdr3_nt: TGTGCCAGCTTGACCACCGGGGGGGCTGGGACAGATACGCAGTATTTT
v_call: TRBV2; clone_size: NA; j_call: TRBJ2-3; d_call: TRBD1; cdr3_aa: CASWGTGGPGGTDTQYF; cdr3_nt: TGTGCCAGCTGGGGGACAGGGGGCCCAGGGGGCACAGATACGCAGTATTTT
v_call: TRBV19; clone_size: once; j_call: TRBJ2-1; d_call: TRBD2; cdr3_aa: CASRIAGGEYNEQFF; cdr3_nt: TGTGCCAGTAGAATAGCGGGGGGCGAATACAATGAGCAGTTCTTC
v_call: TRBV29-1; clone_size: NA; j_call: TRBJ1-6; d_call: NA; cdr3_aa: CSACRDNNSPLHF; cdr3_nt: TGCAGCGCTTGCCGAGACAATAATTCACCCCTCCACTTT
v_call: TRBV18; clone_size: NA; j_call: TRBJ2-4; d_call: NA; cdr3_aa: CASSDRSRLQYF; cdr3_nt: TGTGCCAGCTCAGACAGGTCGCGTCTTCAGTACTTC
v_call: TRBV7-9; clone_size: NA; j_call: TRBJ2-2; d_call: TRBD1; cdr3_aa: CASSLETGANTGELFF; cdr3_nt: TGTGCCAGCAGCCTAGAGACAGGGGCGAACACCGGGGAGCTGTTTTTT
v_call: TRBV2; clone_size: NA; j_call: TRBJ2-1; d_call: TRBD2; cdr3_aa: CASSLPGLAGFYNEQFF; cdr3_nt: TGTGCCAGCAGCCTACCGGGACTAGCGGGATTCTACAATGAGCAGTTCTTC
v_call: TRBV5-1; clone_size: NA; j_call: TRBJ2-7; d_call: TRBD1; cdr3_aa: CASSPTGDSYEQYF; cdr3_nt: TGCGCCAGCAGCCCCACAGGGGACTCCTACGAGCAGTACTTC
v_call: TRBV6-6; clone_size: few; j_call: TRBJ2-2; d_call: NA; cdr3_aa: CASSYVRGGTGELFF; cdr3_nt: TGTGCCAGCAGTTACGTTCGAGGGGGCACCGGGGAGCTGTTTTTT
v_call: TRBV27; clone_size: NA; j_call: TRBJ2-7; d_call: TRBD2; cdr3_aa: CASSFSGENYEQYF; cdr3_nt: TGTGCCAGCAGTTTCAGCGGGGAAAACTACGAGCAGTACTTC
v_call: TRBV21-1; clone_size: NA; j_call: TRBJ1-2; d_call: NA; cdr3_aa: CASSPSDGYTF; cdr3_nt: TGTGCCAGCAGCCCAAGCGATGGCTACACCTTC
v_call: TRBV3-1/TRBV3-2; clone_size: NA; j_call: TRBJ2-2; d_call: NA; cdr3_aa: CASEARGSTGELFF; cdr3_nt: TGTGCCAGTGAGGCCCGGGGGAGCACCGGGGAGCTGTTTTTT
v_call: TRBV5-1; clone_size: NA; j_call: TRBJ2-3; d_call: NA; cdr3_aa: CASSLAGGSDTQYF; cdr3_nt: TGCGCCAGCAGCTTGGCAGGGGGGTCAGATACGCAGTATTTT
v_call: TRBV11-2; clone_size: NA; j_call: TRBJ2-7; d_call: TRBD1; cdr3_aa: CASRLLGQGGDEQYF; cdr3_nt: TGTGCCAGCAGGCTTCTGGGACAGGGAGGCGACGAGCAGTACTTC
v_call: TRBV13; clone_size: once; j_call: TRBJ2-1; d_call: NA; cdr3_aa: CASSLVPNNEQFF; cdr3_nt: TGTGCCAGCAGCTTAGTTCCAAACAATGAGCAGTTCTTC
v_call: TRBV20-1; clone_size: NA; j_call: TRBJ1-2; d_call: NA; cdr3_aa: CSAGPSTHTF; cdr3_nt: TGCAGTGCGGGGCCGTCTACTCACACCTTC
v_call: TRBV7-2; clone_size: NA; j_call: TRBJ2-1; d_call: NA; cdr3_aa: CASSRDLRVGKFF; cdr3_nt: TGTGCCAGCAGCCGTGACCTCAGGGTAGGGAAGTTCTTC
v_call: TRBV4-1; clone_size: NA; j_call: TRBJ2-3; d_call: TRBD2; cdr3_aa: CASSLGLAVDTQYF; cdr3_nt: TGCGCCAGCAGCCTTGGACTAGCGGTAGATACGCAGTATTTT
v_call: TRBV14; clone_size: NA; j_call: TRBJ1-2; d_call: TRBD1; cdr3_aa: CASSQAGTVGYTF; cdr3_nt: TGTGCCAGCAGCCAGGCCGGGACAGTCGGCTACACCTTC
v_call: TRBV5-8; clone_size: NA; j_call: TRBJ1-2; d_call: NA; cdr3_aa: CASSTVGGRHYGYTF; cdr3_nt: TGTGCCAGCAGCACGGTCGGGGGGCGACACTATGGCTACACCTTC
v_call: TRBV19; clone_size: NA; j_call: TRBJ1-5; d_call: NA; cdr3_aa: CASTPRAGDYSNQPQHF; cdr3_nt: TGTGCCAGTACTCCGAGGGCAGGAGATTATAGCAATCAGCCCCAGCATTTT
v_call: TRBV6-5; clone_size: NA; j_call: TRBJ2-1; d_call: TRBD1; cdr3_aa: CASSFGQETTQFF; cdr3_nt: TGTGCCAGCAGCTTCGGACAGGAGACCACGCAGTTCTTC
v_call: TRBV11-2; clone_size: few; j_call: TRBJ1-2; d_call: NA; cdr3_aa: CASARRFNYGYTF; cdr3_nt: TGTGCCAGCGCAAGGCGGTTTAACTATGGCTACACCTTC
v_call: TRBV7-9; clone_size: medium-sized; j_call: TRBJ1-5; d_call: NA; cdr3_aa: CASSLGGVQPQHF; cdr3_nt: TGTGCCAGCAGCTTAGGGGGGGTTCAGCCCCAGCATTTT
v_call: TRBV5-1; clone_size: NA; j_call: TRBJ2-7; d_call: NA; cdr3_aa: CASSQGGFGEQYF; cdr3_nt: TGCGCCAGCAGCCAGGGTGGATTCGGCGAGCAGTACTTC
v_call: TRBV19; clone_size: NA; j_call: TRBJ1-1; d_call: NA; cdr3_aa: CASNRGLVGNTEAFF; cdr3_nt: TGTGCCAGTAACCGGGGACTTGTAGGGAACACTGAAGCTTTCTTT
v_call: TRBV18; clone_size: NA; j_call: TRBJ2-1; d_call: NA; cdr3_aa: CASSPLYGSSYNEQFF; cdr3_nt: TGTGCCAGCTCACCACTTTACGGGAGCTCCTACAATGAGCAGTTCTTC
v_call: TRBV29-1; clone_size: few; j_call: TRBJ2-1; d_call: TRBD2; cdr3_aa: CSVGPSGGYNEQFF; cdr3_nt: TGCAGCGTTGGGCCTAGCGGGGGATACAATGAGCAGTTCTTC
v_call: TRBV7-2; clone_size: NA; j_call: TRBJ2-1; d_call: TRBD1; cdr3_aa: CASTQYPGQRNEQFF; cdr3_nt: TGTGCCAGCACCCAATATCCGGGACAGAGAAATGAGCAGTTCTTC
v_call: TRBV6-6; clone_size: NA; j_call: TRBJ2-1; d_call: TRBD2; cdr3_aa: CASESSGAHGEQFF; cdr3_nt: TGTGCCAGCGAATCTAGCGGGGCCCATGGGGAGCAGTTCTTC
v_call: TRBV6-5; clone_size: NA; j_call: TRBJ1-6; d_call: TRBD1; cdr3_aa: CASSYGTGVSPLHF; cdr3_nt: TGTGCCAGCAGTTACGGGACAGGGGTTTCACCCCTCCACTTT
v_call: TRBV10-3; clone_size: once; j_call: TRBJ2-6; d_call: TRBD1; cdr3_aa: CAIRPGQGAGANVLTF; cdr3_nt: TGTGCCATCAGACCGGGACAGGGGGCTGGGGCCAACGTCCTGACTTTC
v_call: TRBV7-8; clone_size: few; j_call: TRBJ1-3; d_call: TRBD1; cdr3_aa: CASSLEATGGGNTIYF; cdr3_nt: TGTGCCAGCAGCTTAGAGGCGACAGGGGGTGGGAACACCATATATTTT
v_call: TRBV10-3; clone_size: NA; j_call: TRBJ1-1; d_call: NA; cdr3_aa: CAISVGAPNTEAFF; cdr3_nt: TGTGCCATCAGCGTGGGGGCCCCGAACACTGAAGCTTTCTTT
v_call: TRBV5-5; clone_size: NA; j_call: TRBJ1-1; d_call: NA; cdr3_aa: CASSSDLRFTEAFF; cdr3_nt: TGTGCCAGCAGCTCCGACTTGAGATTTACCGAAGCTTTCTTT
v_call: TRBV7-2; clone_size: NA; j_call: TRBJ2-3; d_call: NA; cdr3_aa: CASSLDRVGTDTQYF; cdr3_nt: TGTGCCAGCAGCTTAGACAGGGTAGGCACAGATACGCAGTATTTT